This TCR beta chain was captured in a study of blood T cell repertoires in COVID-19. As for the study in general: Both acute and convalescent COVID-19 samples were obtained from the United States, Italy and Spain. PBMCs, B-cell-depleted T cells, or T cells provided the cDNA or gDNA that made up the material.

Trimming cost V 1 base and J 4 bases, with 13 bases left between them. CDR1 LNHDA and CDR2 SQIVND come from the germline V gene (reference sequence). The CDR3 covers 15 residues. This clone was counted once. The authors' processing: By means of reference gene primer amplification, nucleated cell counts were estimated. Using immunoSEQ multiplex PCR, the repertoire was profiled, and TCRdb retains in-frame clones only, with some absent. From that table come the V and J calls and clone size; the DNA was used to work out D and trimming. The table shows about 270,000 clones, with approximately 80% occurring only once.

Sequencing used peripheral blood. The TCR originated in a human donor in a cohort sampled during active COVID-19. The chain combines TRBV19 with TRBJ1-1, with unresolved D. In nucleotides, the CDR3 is TGTGCCAGTAGTATAGTAGGAGGGCCGGGCACTGAAGCTTTCTTT. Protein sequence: CASSIVGGPGTEAFF.